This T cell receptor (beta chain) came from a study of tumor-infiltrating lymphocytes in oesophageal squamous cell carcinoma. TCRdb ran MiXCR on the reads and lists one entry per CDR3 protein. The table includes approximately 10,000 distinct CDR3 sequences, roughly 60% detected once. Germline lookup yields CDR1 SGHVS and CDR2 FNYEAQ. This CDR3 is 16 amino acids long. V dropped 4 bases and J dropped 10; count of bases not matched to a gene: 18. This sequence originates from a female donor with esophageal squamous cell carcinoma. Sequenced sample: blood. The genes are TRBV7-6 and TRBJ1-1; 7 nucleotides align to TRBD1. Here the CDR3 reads CASSSGTAQIVEGAFF. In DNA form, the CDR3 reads TGTGCCAGCAGCTCCGGGACAGCACAGATCGTTGAAGGAGCTTTCTTT.